Detailed here is one T cell receptor (beta chain). Its antigen is undetermined. The data derive from a study of T cell responses to AZD1222 COVID-19 vaccine. Study-level findings and limits: At baseline, just six or seven AZD1222 recipients tested seropositive. Within unmutated variant regions lay the reported targets of nearly half of spike-specific TCRs. The donor group comprised mostly white British people and more females; the analysis possibly underestimated clonal diversity. CD4 TCRs associated with vaccination spanned spike, dominating at 160-218 and 743-854.

Using immunoSEQ multiplex PCR, the repertoire was profiled, and TCRdb retains in-frame clones only, with some absent. The sample lists about 100,000 clones, about 93% occurring once. The sequence was collected from an adult in good health. This sample comprised peripheral blood, obtained on day 0 of AZD1222 vaccination.

The CDR3 is CASSIGVNEAFF. CDR3 coding DNA: TGTGCCAGTAGTATTGGGGTGAATGAAGCTTTCTTT. The rearrangement uses TRBV19 and TRBJ1-1, with D unresolved. Trimming left V 3 bases short and J 7 bases short, with 9 bases between. CDR1 is LNHDA, CDR2 SQIVND, per germline (reference sequence). The CDR3 extends over 12 amino acids.